The 13 T cell receptor beta chains below were found in one sample sequenced in a study of blood T cell repertoires in COVID-19. Measured with immunoSEQ multiplex PCR; TCRdb has only the in-frame clones, and not every one. Among approximately 260,000 clones, about 89% were seen once, and the ten largest hold roughly 2.2%. The sequenced sample consisted of peripheral blood. The receptors derive from a man between 50 and 59 years old with acute or convalescent COVID-19.

The gene calls are TRBV12-3 or TRBV12-4 and TRBJ2-5; D is perhaps TRBD2 (6 bases). The CDR3 contains 13 residues. V shed 8 bases and J shed 7 bases, with 17 bases lying between them. In DNA, the CDR3 is TGTGCCAGCGGTGGCGGGGTGGGGTCGACCCAGTACTTC. Its protein product is CASGGGVGSTQYF.

The genes are TRBV19 and TRBJ1-4; no clear D gene. V lost 5 bases and J 8 bases, leaving 12 bases between the germline ends. This CDR3 has 13 amino acids. The germline gives CDR1 LNHDA, CDR2 SQIVND (reference sequence). The CDR3 region is CASSVTRGEKLFF. For the CDR3, the DNA is TGTGCCAGTAGTGTGACCCGAGGGGAAAAACTGTTTTTT.

The chain employs TRBV27 and TRBJ2-1; 7 positions agree with TRBD2. The germline V gene encodes CDR1 MNHEY and CDR2 SMNVEV (reference sequence). This CDR3 region has 15 residues. V gave up 7 bases and J gave up 6 bases; unmatched junction bases: 12. This CDR3 reads CASTQAGQFGNEQFF. As DNA, the CDR3 is TGTGCCAGCACCCAAGCGGGGCAGTTCGGCAATGAGCAGTTCTTC.

V usage is TRBV3-1 (or the pseudogene TRBV3-2) and J usage is TRBJ2-1; 13 bases fit TRBD2. The trim removed 1 base at V and 16 bases at J, leaving 4 bases unmatched. Germline V CDR1 and CDR2: LGHDT, YNNKEL (reference sequence). CDR3 size: 13 residues. CDR3 in amino acids: CASSQGLAGGIFF. The CDR3 coding sequence is TGTGCCAGCAGCCAAGGACTAGCGGGGGGAATTTTCTTC.

On this clone: The sample holds other DNA sequences that translate to the same CDR3. J is TRBJ2-3 and V is TRBV7-3, with 9 bases lining up with TRBD1. CDR1 and CDR2 (germline): SGHTA, FQGTGA. The CDR3 covers 15 residues. Trimming removed 0 bases from V and 5 bases from J; junction bases left unmatched: 3. This CDR3 is CASSLTGQGGDTQYF. CDR3 sequence (DNA): TGTGCCAGCAGCTTAACGGGACAGGGTGGAGATACGCAGTATTTT. Full variable domain (outside the CDR3, taken from reference TRBV7-3 and TRBJ2-3): GAGVSQTPSNKVTEKGKYVELRCDPISGHTALYWYRQSLGQGPEFLIYFQGTGAADDSGLPNDRFFAVRPEGSVSTLKIQRTERGDSAVYLCASSLTGQGGDTQYFGPGTRLTVL.

This chain uses TRBV7-9 with TRBJ1-3, with TRBD1 matching over 8 bases. Trimming took 4 bases from V and 0 from J; bases not matched to a gene: 2. CDR1 is SEHNR, CDR2 FQNEAQ, per germline (reference sequence). The CDR3 extends over 15 amino acids. CDR3 sequence reads: CASSSGGSSGNTIYF. In nucleotides, the CDR3 is TGTGCCAGCAGCTCAGGGGGCTCCTCTGGAAACACCATATATTTT. The variable domain in full, completed from reference TRBV7-9 and TRBJ1-3, reads DTGVSQNPRHKITKRGQNVTFRCDPISEHNRLYWYRQTLGQGPEFLTYFQNEAQLEKSRLLSDRFSAERPKGSFSTLEIQRTEQGDSAMYLCASSSGGSSGNTIYFGEGSWLTVV.

The chain recombines TRBV5-1 with TRBJ1-1; maybe TRBD1 (5 bases). The CDR3 is made up of 15 amino acids. V was clipped by 3 bases and J by 2 bases, with 14 bases between them. From germline, CDR1 is SGHRS and CDR2 YFSETQ. The CDR3 DNA sequence: TGCGCCAGCAGCTGGGACTTTGGGGGAAACACTGAAGCTTTCTTT. Translating gives CASSWDFGGNTEAFF.

A few counts support this clone. The chain has TRBV18 and TRBJ2-3; D is unclear. This CDR3 region has 13 residues. Trimming cost V 3 bases and J 2 bases, with 6 bases left between them. The germline CDR1 and CDR2 sequences are KGHSH and LQKENI. The CDR3 region has the DNA TGTGCCAGCTCACCTCCTTTCACAGATACGCAGTATTTT. This codes for CASSPPFTDTQYF.

This chain joins TRBV6-5 and TRBJ1-6, with D hard to call. Germline CDR1 MNHEY, CDR2 SVGAGI. The CDR3 has 12 amino acids. Deletions cut 8 bases from V and 9 bases from J, with 11 bases between. CDR3 DNA: TGTGCCAGCTTCGGGGAAAGTTCACCCCTCCACTTT. It yields the protein CASFGESSPLHF.

The chain uses TRBV9 and TRBJ2-2; 14 bases line up with TRBD2. The CDR3 has 18 residues. Germline-derived CDR1 and CDR2 are SGDLS and YYNGEE. Losses at the gene ends were 4 bases for V and 0 bases for J; bases not matched to a gene: 5. The CDR3 protein is CASSPRTSGGTNTGELFF. The CDR3 nucleotides read TGTGCCAGCAGCCCCAGGACTAGCGGGGGGACGAACACCGGGGAGCTGTTTTTT.

J is TRBJ1-5 and V is TRBV6-1, with a tentative D call TRBD1 (5 bases). Germline V gene data show CDR1 as MNHNS and CDR2 as SASEGT. The V end was cut by 0 bases, the J end by 4 bases, with 13 bases between. The CDR3 contains 16 residues. The CDR3 here is CASSEAGQRLNQPQHF. In DNA, the CDR3 is TGTGCCAGCAGTGAAGCCGGACAACGGCTTAATCAGCCCCAGCATTTT.

The chain couples TRBV27 to TRBJ2-7, with a possible D match to TRBD2 (6 bases). Germline CDR1 reads MNHEY; CDR2 reads SMNVEV (reference sequence). The CDR3 has 11 amino acids. The CDR3: CPLFGGDEQYF. The CDR3 nucleotides read TGTCCCCTCTTCGGGGGAGACGAGCAGTACTTC.

To note about this clone: This sample includes further DNA sequences coding for the same CDR3. This chain joins TRBV5-1 and TRBJ2-7; weak D call: TRBD1 (6 bases). The CDR3 length is 14 residues. Germline V gene data show CDR1 as SGHRS and CDR2 as YFSETQ. Trimming left V 2 bases short and J 0 bases short, with 9 bases between. CDR3 protein: CASSFDRTSYEQYF. The CDR3, as DNA: TGCGCCAGCAGCTTCGACAGGACCTCCTACGAGCAGTACTTC.